Following are 27 T cell receptor beta chains from one sample sequenced in a study of T cell responses to AZD1222 COVID-19 vaccine. TCRdb's table, derived via immunoSEQ multiplex PCR, lists solely in-frame clones and lacks some. The sample holds roughly 65,000 clones; over 60% are singletons and the top ten take 9.5% to 13%. Sequences were derived from peripheral blood, sampled on day 0 of AZD1222 vaccination. These TCRs come from an adult in good health.

J is TRBJ1-6 and V is TRBV3-1 (or the pseudogene TRBV3-2), with 7 bases matching TRBD1. Per the germline V gene, CDR1 is LGHDT and CDR2 is YNNKEL (reference sequence). The junction had 6 bases not matched to a gene; V was cut back by 4 bases and J by 6 bases. This CDR3 has 15 residues. The CDR3 sequence: CASSRSRDSNSPLHF. The CDR3 bases are TGTGCCAGCAGCCGGTCACGGGACAGTAATTCACCCCTCCACTTT.

This clone has only one observation. J is TRBJ1-2 and V is TRBV28, with a weak D call TRBD1 (5 bases). The germline gives CDR1 MDHEN, CDR2 SYDVKM. This CDR3 has 14 residues. Deletions cut 5 bases from V and 6 bases from J, with 16 bases between. The CDR3 reads CASSASRVWNGYTF. DNA of the CDR3: TGTGCCAGCAGTGCGAGCAGGGTATGGAATGGCTACACCTTC.

This clone was detected only once. The V gene is TRBV6-6, the J gene TRBJ1-5; D uncertain. Trimming took 2 bases from V and 4 from J, leaving 12 bases between them. CDR3 length: 15 amino acids. Germline V CDR1 and CDR2: MNHNY, SVGAGI (reference sequence). CDR3: CASSYRVVGNQPQHF. CDR3 in DNA: TGTGCCAGCAGTTACAGGGTAGTGGGAAATCAGCCCCAGCATTTT.

Details on this clone: Other nucleotide sequences from this sample produce the same CDR3. The chain employs TRBV19 and TRBJ1-5; no firm D call. The germline gives CDR1 LNHDA, CDR2 SQIVND (reference sequence). This CDR3 has 13 residues. Between the trimmed V and J ends, which lost 1 base and 3 bases, there was a span of 4 bases. CDR3 nucleotide sequence: TGTGCCAGTAGTATAGGGGCCAATCAGCCCCAGCATTTT. This codes for CASSIGANQPQHF.

V is TRBV10-3 and J is TRBJ1-5, with TRBD1 matching over 8 bases. Germline V gene data show CDR1 as ENHRY and CDR2 as SYGVKD. V shed 0 bases and J 2 bases; nucleotides not matched to a gene: 0. CDR3 length: 15 residues. CDR3 nucleotide sequence: TGTGCCATCAGTGAGTCGACAGGGGGCAATCAGCCCCAGCATTTT. Its protein product is CAISESTGGNQPQHF.

The rearrangement joins TRBV7-8 to TRBJ1-6, with a tentative D call TRBD1 (6 bases). This CDR3 spans 14 amino acids. V was clipped by 5 bases and J by 8 bases, with 13 bases between them. From germline, CDR1 is SGHVS and CDR2 FQNEAQ. In nucleotides, the CDR3 is TGTGCCAGCAGCCCCGGGACAATAGATTCACCCCTCCACTTT. This sequence encodes CASSPGTIDSPLHF.

This clone has only one observation. J is TRBJ2-7 and V is TRBV7-2, with 8 bases that match TRBD1. This CDR3 has 15 residues. V shed 1 base, J shed 4 bases, and the junction held 6 bases outside the gene matches. Germline CDR1 reads SGHTA; CDR2 reads FQGNSA. CDR3 DNA: TGTGCCAGCAGCTTAGACGGGACAGGTTTGTACGAGCAGTACTTC. This sequence encodes CASSLDGTGLYEQYF.

The chain carries TRBV12-3 or TRBV12-4 and TRBJ1-4, with D uncertain. V was clipped by 5 bases and J by 1 base, with 5 bases between them. The CDR3 runs to 13 residues. The CDR3 reads CASSIGTNEKLFF. DNA of the CDR3: TGTGCCAGCAGTATAGGAACTAATGAAAAACTGTTTTTT.

The V gene is TRBV7-6, the J gene TRBJ2-3; 8 positions agree with TRBD1. Germline trimming cut 4 bases from V and 0 bases from J; bases unmatched to any gene: 3. Germline V CDR1 and CDR2: SGHVS, FNYEAQ. The CDR3 is 15 amino acids. The CDR3 sequence: CASSSQGASTDTQYF. The DNA of the CDR3 is TGTGCCAGCAGCTCCCAGGGGGCTAGCACAGATACGCAGTATTTT.

The chain employs TRBV18 and TRBJ1-1, with unresolved D. V dropped 2 bases and J dropped 5 bases, with 12 bases sitting between them. Germline CDR1 is KGHSH and CDR2 is LQKENI. The CDR3 consists of 14 residues. CDR3 sequence: CASSPSPVRTEAFF. DNA of the CDR3: TGTGCCAGCTCACCAAGCCCGGTGAGGACTGAAGCTTTCTTT.

The chain is built from TRBV2 and TRBJ1-2; possible D gene TRBD1, 5 bases. Trimming left V 7 bases short and J 7 bases short, with 19 bases between. Germline assignment: CDR1 SNHLY and CDR2 FYNNEI. This CDR3 has 14 amino acids. CDR3 in amino acids: CASNPTDISGGYTF. In nucleotides, the CDR3 is TGTGCCAGCAACCCAACGGACATAAGTGGTGGCTACACCTTC.

V usage is TRBV30 and J usage is TRBJ1-5; D not certain. Trimming cost V 0 bases and J 0 bases, with 12 bases left between them. CDR3 length equals 16 residues. Germline-derived CDR1 and CDR2 are GTSNPN and SVGIG (reference sequence). The CDR3 loop is CAWSVKSVFSNQPQHF. The CDR3 DNA is TGTGCCTGGAGTGTAAAGTCGGTGTTTAGCAATCAGCCCCAGCATTTT.

The chain uses TRBV29-1 and TRBJ1-2, with unresolved D. The V end lost 3 bases, the J end lost 4 bases, and 12 bases lay between the germline ends. This CDR3 region has 13 residues. Germline V gene sequence: CDR1 SQVTM, CDR2 ANQGSEA. The CDR3 sequence: CSVERQLSYGYTF. CDR3 in DNA: TGCAGCGTTGAGCGGCAGTTAAGCTATGGCTACACCTTC.

This rearrangement joins TRBV4-1 to TRBJ2-7, with D perhaps matching TRBD1 or TRBD2 (5 bases each). Trimming removed 1 base at V and 2 bases at J, with 12 bases between. Germline V CDR1 and CDR2: MGHRA, YSYEKL. The CDR3 is 15 amino acids. CDR3 in amino acids: CASSQGSGTAYEQYF. In nucleotides, the CDR3 is TGCGCCAGCAGCCAAGGCTCGGGGACCGCCTACGAGCAGTACTTC.

In this sample, this clone turned up a few times. This chain joins TRBV3-1 (or the pseudogene TRBV3-2) and TRBJ1-3; no definite D call. There are 18 residues in the CDR3. V lost 0 bases, J lost 0 bases, and 15 bases lay in between. The germline V gene has CDR1 LGHDT and CDR2 YNNKEL (reference sequence). In DNA, the CDR3 is TGTGCCAGCAGCCAAGATGAGCAGTTATATTGCTCTGGAAACACCATATATTTT. Translating it yields CASSQDEQLYCSGNTIYF.

The rearrangement links TRBV12-5 to TRBJ1-2, with 8 bases aligning to TRBD1. From germline, CDR1 is LGHNT and CDR2 FRNRAP. CDR3 length: 19 amino acids. J was trimmed by 3 bases and V by 3 bases; bases with no gene match: 18. DNA of the CDR3: TGTGCTAGTGGTTTAGGGACGAAGACAGGGGAGGGCTCGGACTATGGCTACACCTTC. Protein product: CASGLGTKTGEGSDYGYTF.

V usage is TRBV20-1 and J usage is TRBJ1-3; D remains ambiguous. From germline, CDR1 is DFQATT and CDR2 SNEGSKA (reference sequence). The CDR3 contains 14 residues. V was pared by 3 bases and J by 4 bases, with 13 bases between. The CDR3 DNA follows: TGCAGTGCTAGTGCCGCTCTCGGGGGAAACACCATATATTTT. It codes for CSASAALGGNTIYF.

The chain carries TRBV6-1 and TRBJ1-4; D uncertain. V lost 2 bases, J lost 0 bases, and 13 bases lay in between. Germline V gene data show CDR1 as MNHNS and CDR2 as SASEGT. The CDR3 spans 17 residues. In DNA, the CDR3 is TGTGCCAGCAGTGAACCTAGTCGCGGGGCAACTAATGAAAAACTGTTTTTT. Translated: CASSEPSRGATNEKLFF.

The chain recombines TRBV6-2 or TRBV6-3 with TRBJ2-5; D may be TRBD1 or TRBD2 (6 bases each). CDR3 length: 15 residues. Trimming shortened V by 4 bases and J by 4 bases, and 16 bases separated the two germline ends. Looked up from germline, CDR1 is MNHEY and CDR2 is SVGEGT. This CDR3 is CASSLDGGGSETQYF. CDR3 sequence (DNA): TGTGCCAGCAGTTTGGACGGGGGCGGGTCAGAGACCCAGTACTTC.

The rearrangement links TRBV4-3 to TRBJ2-3; no firm D call. From germline, CDR1 is LGHNA and CDR2 YSLEER. V gave up 1 base and J gave up 3 bases, with 5 bases separating them. This CDR3 has 13 amino acids. The CDR3 spells CASSQVGTDTQYF. The CDR3 DNA is TGCGCCAGCAGCCAAGTGGGTACAGATACGCAGTATTTT.

The CDR3 protein is CASSGRTNTARYNEQFF. The CDR3 region has the DNA TGTGCCAGCAGCGGTCGGACGAATACCGCGCGGTACAATGAGCAGTTCTTC. The chain is built from TRBV9 and TRBJ2-1; D remains unclear. This CDR3 region has 17 residues. Trimming removed 3 bases from V and 4 bases from J, with 20 bases in between. Germline-derived CDR1 and CDR2 are SGDLS and YYNGEE.

This rearrangement joins TRBV15 to TRBJ2-5; either TRBD1 or TRBD2 may fit D (5 bases each). The CDR3 has 14 amino acids. CDR1 and CDR2 (germline): LNHNV, YYDKDF (reference sequence). V lost 4 bases to trimming and J lost 1 base, with 10 bases between them. CDR3: CATSIYGAQETQYF. The CDR3 nucleotides read TGTGCCACCAGCATCTACGGGGCCCAAGAGACCCAGTACTTC.

The chain links TRBV5-1 to TRBJ2-1; 8 bases align to TRBD1. The germline V gene encodes CDR1 SGHRS and CDR2 YFSETQ. The CDR3 sequence is 15 residues long. Trimming took 2 bases from V and 5 from J; bases not matched to a gene: 6. The CDR3 region has the DNA TGCGCCAGCAGCTTCACGCAGGGGGCCAACAATGAGCAGTTCTTC. It specifies CASSFTQGANNEQFF.

The genes are TRBV7-3 and TRBJ2-2; 14 bases fit TRBD2. CDR1 is SGHTA, CDR2 FQGTGA, per germline. V dropped 5 bases and J dropped 6; count of bases not matched to a gene: 2. The CDR3 spans 15 residues. The CDR3 here is CASSPGLAGAGELFF. The CDR3 DNA sequence: TGTGCCAGCAGCCCGGGACTAGCGGGGGCCGGGGAGCTGTTTTTT.

The chain carries TRBV11-2 and TRBJ1-1; 7 bases are shared with TRBD1. With V trimmed by 1 base and J by 4 bases, 12 bases remained unmatched. CDR1 SGHAT and CDR2 FQNNGV come from the germline V gene. This CDR3 contains 17 residues. The CDR3 loop is CASSLVYLGQVGTEAFF. DNA of the CDR3: TGTGCCAGCAGCTTAGTCTATCTAGGACAGGTGGGCACTGAAGCTTTCTTT.

In DNA, the CDR3 is TGTGCCAGCAGTCCCGGACAGGGTCGGGATTTTGGTGAAGCTTTCTTT. This sequence encodes CASSPGQGRDFGEAFF. The chain recombines TRBV27 with TRBJ1-1; 8 bases fit TRBD1. The CDR3 sequence is 16 residues long. Germline trimming cut 5 bases from V and 7 bases from J; bases unmatched to any gene: 15. The V gene's germline CDR1 is MNHEY and CDR2 SMNVEV (reference sequence).

The genes are TRBV6-2 or TRBV6-3 and TRBJ2-7, with 8 positions matching TRBD2. This CDR3 is 17 amino acids long. CDR1 MNHEY and CDR2 SVGEGT come from the germline V gene. The V and J ends lost 0 bases and 2 bases, in that order; junction bases with no gene match: 9. CDR3 nucleotide sequence: TGTGCCAGCAGTTACTCGATATTCTTGGGACTAGCCTACGAGCAGTACTTC. Encoded protein: CASSYSIFLGLAYEQYF.